One sample yielded the 30 T cell receptor beta chains listed below, sequenced in a study of cytomegalovirus exposure and HLA in healthy donors. TCRdb's table, derived via immunoSEQ multiplex PCR, lists solely in-frame clones and lacks some. The data hold around 300,000 clones, with 65% to 90% observed a single time. Specimen: PBMCs. The receptors derive from a young woman in good health and CMV-seronegative.

This chain connects TRBV7-9 to TRBJ1-5; tentatively, D is TRBD1 (6 bases). The CDR3 is 13 residues long. Looked up from germline, CDR1 is SEHNR and CDR2 is FQNEAQ (reference sequence). V lost 6 bases and J 4 bases, leaving 10 bases between the germline ends. The DNA for the CDR3 is TGTGCCAGCAGTCGACAGGCTAATCAGCCCCAGCATTTT. It yields the protein CASSRQANQPQHF.

This chain uses TRBV28 with TRBJ1-2; 7 nucleotides align to TRBD1. The CDR3 is 14 amino acids. From germline, CDR1 is MDHEN and CDR2 SYDVKM. J lost 4 bases, V lost 3 bases, and 5 bases had no gene match. The CDR3 protein is CASSFFQGGYGYTF. The CDR3 DNA reads as TGTGCCAGCAGTTTCTTCCAGGGGGGCTATGGCTACACCTTC.

The rearrangement joins TRBV7-2 to TRBJ2-7; D perhaps matches TRBD1 (5 bases). V was pared by 5 bases and J by 5 bases, with 19 bases between. CDR1 and CDR2 from the germline V gene are SGHTA and FQGNSA. CDR3 size: 15 residues. The CDR3 here is CASSQGAARAHEQYF. CDR3 coding DNA: TGTGCCAGCAGCCAAGGGGCGGCCAGGGCTCACGAGCAGTACTTC. Drawing the rest from reference TRBV7-2 and TRBJ2-7, the complete variable domain is GAGVSQSPSNKVTEKGKDVELRCDPISGHTALYWYRQSLGQGLEFLIYFQGNSAPDKSGLPSDRFSAERTGGSVSTLTIQRTQQEDSAVYLCASSQGAARAHEQYFGPGTRLTVT.

J is TRBJ1-2 and V is TRBV10-1, with 7 nucleotides matching TRBD1. Germline V lookup: CDR1 WNHNN, CDR2 SYGVQD (reference sequence). The length of the CDR3 is 13 residues. J lost 5 bases, V lost 6 bases, and 6 bases had no gene match. The CDR3 reads CASSRDSRYGYTF. The CDR3 DNA reads TGCGCCAGCAGCCGGGACAGCCGTTATGGCTACACCTTC.

The CDR3 region has the DNA TGTGCCAGCAGCGTATCTATTGGAAGGGGGAGCGGCTCTGGAAACACCATATATTTT. Amino acids: CASSVSIGRGSGSGNTIYF. J is TRBJ1-3 and V is TRBV9; possibly TRBD1 for D (6 bases). Trimming pared 1 base from V and 0 bases from J, leaving 20 bases between. CDR3 size: 19 residues. In germline, CDR1 is SGDLS, CDR2 YYNGEE.

This clone appeared once. The chain uses TRBV18 and TRBJ2-7; 10 bases match TRBD1. The CDR3 is made up of 15 amino acids. The germline V gene encodes CDR1 KGHSH and CDR2 LQKENI. Losses at the gene ends were 6 bases for V and 3 bases for J; bases not matched to a gene: 8. The CDR3 region has the DNA TGTGCCAGCTCGCTGAGAGGACAGGGGGACTACGAGCAGTACTTC. As protein: CASSLRGQGDYEQYF. Variable domain in full (rest from reference TRBV18 and TRBJ2-7): NAGVMQNPRHLVRRRGQEARLRCSPMKGHSHVYWYRQLPEEGLKFMVYLQKENIIDESGMPKERFSAEFPKEGPSILRIQQVVRGDSAAYFCASSLRGQGDYEQYFGPGTRLTVT.

The chain carries TRBV2 and TRBJ1-5, with 10 bases identical to TRBD1. After removal of 6 bases from V and 2 bases from J, the junction contained 1 base not matched to a gene. Germline V gives CDR1 SNHLY, CDR2 FYNNEI. The length of the CDR3 is 14 residues. The CDR3 DNA follows: TGTGCCAGCAGCGGACAGGGGGGCAATCAGCCCCAGCATTTT. Protein sequence: CASSGQGGNQPQHF. Together with reference TRBV2 and TRBJ1-5, the CDR3 gives the full variable domain: EPEVTQTPSHQVTQMGQEVILRCVPISNHLYFYWYRQILGQKVEFLVSFYNNEISEKSEIFDDQFSVERPDGSNFTLKIRSTKLEDSAMYFCASSGQGGNQPQHFGDGTRLSIL.

The V gene is TRBV6-1, the J gene TRBJ2-7; possible D gene TRBD1, 6 bases. The CDR3 has 14 amino acids. Trimming cost V 3 bases and J 3 bases, with 12 bases left between them. Per germline, CDR1 MNHNS and CDR2 SASEGT. CDR3 DNA sequence: TGTGCCAGCAGTGAGCCGGGACAAAACTACGAGCAGTACTTC. Amino acid sequence: CASSEPGQNYEQYF.

The chain couples TRBV10-1 to TRBJ2-2, with 10 bases lining up with TRBD2. The germline V gene encodes CDR1 WNHNN and CDR2 SYGVQD (reference sequence). This CDR3 has 15 amino acids. After removal of 6 bases from V and 3 bases from J, the junction contained 4 bases not matched to a gene. DNA of the CDR3: TGCGCCAGCAGGTCTAGCGGGAGATACACCGGGGAGCTGTTTTTT. Translating gives CASRSSGRYTGELFF.

This clone was seen a single time. This chain links TRBV10-2 with TRBJ1-2; 11 nucleotides line up with TRBD1. The CDR3 is 11 residues long. CDR1 WSHSY and CDR2 SAAADI come from the germline V gene. The J segment lost 7 bases and the V segment lost 8 bases, leaving 0 bases of the junction unmatched. CDR3: CASGTGGGYTF. CDR3 coding DNA: TGCGCCAGCGGGACAGGGGGTGGCTACACCTTC.

This clone was counted a single time. This sequence joins TRBV6-4 and TRBJ2-3, with 8 bases aligning to TRBD2. V lost 3 bases, J lost 6 bases, and 8 bases stayed unmatched. The germline CDR1 and CDR2 sequences are MRHNA and SNTAGT. There are 15 residues in the CDR3. For the CDR3, the DNA is TGTGCCAGCAGTGAGACGGGAGGGCCAGGGGATACGCAGTATTTT. Protein sequence: CASSETGGPGDTQYF.

The V gene is TRBV30, the J gene TRBJ1-2, with D possibly matching TRBD1 (6 bases). There are 13 residues in the CDR3. Germline loops: CDR1 GTSNPN, CDR2 SVGIG (reference sequence). With 0 bases removed from V and 8 bases from J, the gap between germline ends came to 13 bases. The CDR3 region has the DNA TGTGCCTGGAGTGTCGGACAGCTTGAAGGCTACACCTTC. Amino acid sequence: CAWSVGQLEGYTF.

The chain has TRBV7-9 and TRBJ2-6; a weak D match, TRBD2 (5 bases). Trimming took 5 bases from V and 1 from J, leaving 15 bases between them. This CDR3 spans 17 amino acids. CDR1 is SEHNR and CDR2 is FQNEAQ in the germline V gene (reference sequence). This CDR3 reads CASSTGTGSSGANVLTF. In nucleotides, the CDR3 is TGTGCCAGCAGCACGGGAACGGGATCTTCTGGGGCCAACGTCCTGACTTTC.

V gene TRBV30 combines with J gene TRBJ1-4, with a weak D call TRBD1 (6 bases). Per the germline V gene, CDR1 is GTSNPN and CDR2 is SVGIG (reference sequence). CDR3 length: 14 amino acids. The V and J ends lost 2 bases and 4 bases respectively, with 11 bases between them. The chain's CDR3 is CAWSTGHLNEKLFF. CDR3 coding DNA: TGTGCCTGGAGTACGGGACACCTTAATGAAAAACTGTTTTTT.

This clone was seen only once. The chain employs TRBV19 and TRBJ2-2, with D maybe TRBD1 (7 bases). In germline, CDR1 is LNHDA, CDR2 SQIVND (reference sequence). CDR3 length: 15 amino acids. Trimming removed 7 bases at V and 3 bases at J, with 15 bases between. This CDR3 reads CASTVRRGHTGELFF. In DNA form, the CDR3 reads TGTGCCAGTACCGTAAGGAGGGGGCACACCGGGGAGCTGTTTTTT. The full variable domain, its missing parts supplied by reference TRBV19 and TRBJ2-2, is DGGITQSPKYLFRKEGQNVTLSCEQNLNHDAMYWYRQDPGQGLRLIYYSQIVNDFQKGDIAEGYSVSREKKESFPLTVTSAQKNPTAFYLCASTVRRGHTGELFFGEGSRLTVL.

The rearrangement links TRBV7-8 to TRBJ1-2; D uncertain. Germline V gene lookup returns CDR1 SGHVS and CDR2 FQNEAQ. Trimming removed 2 bases at V and 0 bases at J, with 16 bases between. The CDR3 runs 17 residues. Here the CDR3 reads CASSLLGSVPANYGYTF. The CDR3 DNA is TGTGCCAGCAGCTTACTCGGTTCTGTTCCTGCTAACTATGGCTACACCTTC. Full variable domain (missing parts from reference TRBV7-8 and TRBJ1-2): GAGVSQSPRYKVAKRGQDVALRCDPISGHVSLFWYQQALGQGPEFLTYFQNEAQLDKSGLPSDRFFAERPEGSVSTLKIQRTQQEDSAVYLCASSLLGSVPANYGYTFGSGTRLTVV.

V and J are TRBV7-9 and TRBJ1-6; TRBD1 is a possible D gene (5 bases). Germline CDR1 SEHNR, CDR2 FQNEAQ (reference sequence). The CDR3 runs to 13 residues. Trimming took off 2 bases at V and 11 bases at J, with 10 bases between the two ends. The CDR3 sequence is CASSLLAGPPLHF. The DNA of the CDR3 is TGTGCCAGCAGCTTATTGGCAGGGCCACCCCTCCACTTT.

This chain joins TRBV27 and TRBJ1-5, with D unresolved. Germline CDR1 reads MNHEY; CDR2 reads SMNVEV (reference sequence). Trimming removed 7 bases from V and 4 bases from J, with 11 bases in between. The CDR3 has 13 residues. CDR3 bases: TGTGCCAGCACCCCCGGGTGGAATCAGCCCCAGCATTTT. Residues: CASTPGWNQPQHF.

CDR3 in amino acids: CASSPSGGAFNEQFF. In DNA form, the CDR3 reads TGTGCCAGCAGCCCTAGCGGGGGGGCGTTCAATGAGCAGTTCTTC. The J gene is TRBJ2-1, the V gene TRBV7-2; 12 bases map to TRBD2. V lost 5 bases and J lost 6; bases outside the gene matches: 5. Germline lookup yields CDR1 SGHTA and CDR2 FQGNSA. The CDR3 contains 15 residues.

This chain connects TRBV9 to TRBJ2-1; maybe TRBD2 (6 bases). Between the trimmed V and J ends, which lost 3 bases and 9 bases, there was a span of 28 bases. This CDR3 comprises 18 residues. From germline, CDR1 is SGDLS and CDR2 YYNGEE. The DNA for the CDR3 is TGTGCCAGCAGCGCACTCCGGGACTCGCAACAGTTCAGGTCTGAGCAGTTCTTC. Residues: CASSALRDSQQFRSEQFF. The variable domain in full, completed from reference TRBV9 and TRBJ2-1, reads DSGVTQTPKHLITATGQRVTLRCSPRSGDLSVYWYQQSLDQGLQFLIQYYNGEERAKGNILERFSAQQFPDLHSELNLSSLELGDSALYFCASSALRDSQQFRSEQFFGPGTRLTVL.

The chain recombines TRBV6-5 with TRBJ1-5; the D gene is possibly TRBD1 (5 bases). Trimming cost V 7 bases and J 3 bases, with 10 bases left between them. Germline V lookup: CDR1 MNHEY, CDR2 SVGAGI. This CDR3 spans 13 amino acids. The CDR3 region has the DNA TGTGCCAGCACAGGGTCCCCCAATCAGCCCCAGCATTTT. Encoded protein: CASTGSPNQPQHF.

V usage is TRBV11-3 and J usage is TRBJ2-7, with TRBD1 matching 8 bases. The CDR3 has 13 residues. V dropped 5 bases and J dropped 6; count of bases not matched to a gene: 6. Per the germline V gene, CDR1 is SGHNT and CDR2 is YENEEA. This CDR3 reads CASSPRTGIEQYF. The CDR3 DNA reads as TGTGCCAGCAGCCCTAGGACAGGGATCGAGCAGTACTTC.

This clone was recorded once. The chain joins TRBV7-8 to TRBJ2-2; a possible D gene is TRBD2 (5 bases). Trimming removed 4 bases from V and 3 bases from J, with 12 bases in between. In germline, CDR1 is SGHVS, CDR2 FQNEAQ. The length of the CDR3 is 15 residues. The CDR3, as DNA: TGTGCCAGCAGCTCATCCCCGGGATACACCGGGGAGCTGTTTTTT. Residues: CASSSSPGYTGELFF.

V usage is TRBV4-2 and J usage is TRBJ2-1, with TRBD2 matching over 9 bases. The J segment lost 5 bases and the V segment lost 4 bases, leaving 9 bases of the junction unmatched. The CDR3 is 16 residues long. Germline values: CDR1 LGHNA, CDR2 YNFKEQ. CDR3 in DNA: TGTGCCAGCAGCCCACATAGCGGGAGAACTAACAATGAGCAGTTCTTC. This sequence encodes CASSPHSGRTNNEQFF.

The V and J genes are TRBV6-6 and TRBJ2-7, with D unresolved. The V end was cut by 8 bases, the J end by 0 bases, with 8 bases between. The germline CDR1 and CDR2 sequences are MNHNY and SVGAGI (reference sequence). CDR3 size: 12 residues. CDR3 in DNA: TGTGCCAGCCTAACTAACTCCTACGAGCAGTACTTC. It encodes CASLTNSYEQYF.

The chain joins TRBV12-5 to TRBJ2-1, with 12 bases lining up with TRBD2. The J segment lost 4 bases and the V segment lost 4 bases, leaving 5 bases of the junction unmatched. CDR3 size: 16 residues. The germline V gene has CDR1 LGHNT and CDR2 FRNRAP. CDR3: CASGSPTSGGYNEQFF. CDR3 bases: TGTGCTAGTGGTTCCCCGACTAGCGGGGGATACAATGAGCAGTTCTTC.

This chain uses TRBV6-5 with TRBJ1-2; possibly TRBD1 for D (6 bases). V shed 2 bases and J shed 3 bases, with 13 bases lying between them. This CDR3 spans 15 amino acids. CDR1 MNHEY and CDR2 SVGAGI come from the germline V gene. CDR3 region: CASSYVARQDYGYTF. In DNA, the CDR3 is TGTGCCAGCAGTTACGTCGCCAGACAGGACTATGGCTACACCTTC.

This chain joins TRBV19 and TRBJ2-7; TRBD2 matches 9 bases. V trimming: 6 bases; J trimming: 3 bases; junction bases outside the gene matches: 6. The CDR3 has 14 amino acids. Per germline, CDR1 LNHDA and CDR2 SQIVND (reference sequence). The chain's CDR3 is CASRSASGNYEQYF. Here the CDR3 DNA reads TGTGCCAGTAGATCAGCTAGCGGGAACTACGAGCAGTACTTC.

The rearrangement links TRBV5-1 to TRBJ1-2; D not resolved. This CDR3 contains 14 residues. Looked up from germline, CDR1 is SGHRS and CDR2 is YFSETQ. Trimming pared 2 bases from V and 2 bases from J, leaving 10 bases between. CDR3 protein: CASSLSTENYGYTF. The CDR3, as DNA: TGCGCCAGCAGCTTAAGTACAGAGAACTATGGCTACACCTTC.

In DNA, the CDR3 is TGTGCCAGCAGCCCCCAATCCTACGAGCAGTACTTC. Encoded protein: CASSPQSYEQYF. The genes are TRBV11-3 and TRBJ2-7; no definite D call. Germline values: CDR1 SGHNT, CDR2 YENEEA. The CDR3 contains 12 residues. Trimming cost V 5 bases and J 1 base, with 6 bases left between them.